Presented here are 9 T cell receptor beta chains from one specimen sequenced in a study of blood T cell repertoires in COVID-19. Some clones are missing from TCRdb's copy, which holds only in-frame ones; the method was immunoSEQ multiplex PCR. This sample has 250,000 to 300,000 clones, with over 75% found just once. Material for sequencing was PBMCs or T cells enriched from blood (not recorded which). The receptor set was obtained from a woman younger than 45 who had recovered from COVID-19.

This clone was counted a few times. Written as DNA, the CDR3 is TGTGCCAGCAGCTTGGGCCCCTCCTACGAGCAGTACTTC. This translates into CASSLGPSYEQYF. The chain links TRBV7-2 to TRBJ2-7, with D unresolved. The CDR3 has 13 residues. CDR1 SGHTA and CDR2 FQGNSA come from the germline V gene. Trimming took 3 bases from V and 0 from J, leaving 6 bases between them.

This rearrangement joins TRBV4-3 to TRBJ2-1; possibly TRBD2 for D (6 bases). The germline gives CDR1 LGHNA, CDR2 YSLEER. The ends were cut back, 4 bases at V and 6 bases at J, with 7 bases in the middle. This CDR3 contains 12 residues. In DNA, the CDR3 is TGCGCCAGCAGCCGACTAGGCAATGAGCAGTTCTTC. This gives the protein CASSRLGNEQFF.

The J gene is TRBJ1-1, the V gene TRBV5-1; D gene uncertain. Trimming took off 2 bases at V and 0 bases at J, with 8 bases between the two ends. The CDR3 loop spans 14 amino acids. Germline V gene data show CDR1 as SGHRS and CDR2 as YFSETQ. CDR3: CASSFQTLNTEAFF. The CDR3, as DNA: TGCGCCAGCAGCTTCCAGACACTGAACACTGAAGCTTTCTTT.

The chain has TRBV6-5 and TRBJ2-7; D not resolved. V gave up 0 bases and J gave up 3 bases, with 12 bases separating them. From germline, CDR1 is MNHEY and CDR2 SVGAGI. This CDR3 comprises 15 residues. CDR3 loop: CASSYSYDKSYEQYF. In DNA form, the CDR3 reads TGTGCCAGCAGTTACTCGTACGACAAAAGCTACGAGCAGTACTTC.

The chain couples TRBV4-3 to TRBJ2-3; 8 bases line up with TRBD2. The CDR3 is made up of 17 amino acids. The germline V gene encodes CDR1 LGHNA and CDR2 YSLEER. The trim removed 5 bases at V and 5 bases at J, leaving 15 bases unmatched. Written as DNA, the CDR3 is TGCGCCAGCAGCTTAAGGAGGGGGACTAGGCCCCAAGATACGCAGTATTTT. Translation gives CASSLRRGTRPQDTQYF.

The rearrangement uses TRBV5-6 and TRBJ1-4; 8 nucleotides match TRBD1. Trimming cost V 0 bases and J 7 bases; bases outside gene matches: 5. This CDR3 has 15 residues. Germline loops: CDR1 SGHDT, CDR2 YYEEEE. CDR3 DNA: TGTGCCAGCAGCTTGGTGGCAGGGGGCGGTGAAAAACTGTTTTTT. Its protein product is CASSLVAGGGEKLFF.

This clone came up once. This chain connects TRBV28 to TRBJ2-2; D might be TRBD1 (5 bases). The CDR3 extends over 12 amino acids. Deletions cut 8 bases from V and 5 bases from J, with 9 bases between. The germline CDR1 and CDR2 sequences are MDHEN and SYDVKM. As DNA, the CDR3 is TGTGCCAGCCAGGGTTTGACCGGGGAGCTGTTTTTT. This encodes CASQGLTGELFF.

This chain links TRBV15 with TRBJ2-1; the match to TRBD2 covers 11 bases. The CDR3 loop spans 15 amino acids. V was pared by 5 bases and J by 4 bases, with 4 bases of the junction left unmatched. The germline V gene encodes CDR1 LNHNV and CDR2 YYDKDF (reference sequence). The CDR3 loop is CATSGLAGGYNEQFF. The CDR3 nucleotides read TGTGCCACCAGCGGTTTAGCGGGAGGGTACAATGAGCAGTTCTTC.

The chain carries TRBV28 and TRBJ1-5, with TRBD1 as a possible D gene (5 bases). V gave up 3 bases and J gave up 6 bases, with 12 bases separating them. Germline CDR1 is MDHEN and CDR2 is SYDVKM. The CDR3 contains 14 residues. CDR3 sequence reads: CASSFLQGTQPQHF. CDR3 sequence (DNA): TGTGCCAGCAGTTTTTTGCAGGGAACTCAGCCCCAGCATTTT.